This T cell receptor beta chain was recorded in a study of cytotoxic CD8 clonotypes in ibrutinib-treated CLL. Study in general: Among responders, roughly 25 were partial and 2 complete; after median roughly 66 months, approximately 15 stayed remitted and some 12 progressed.

Looked up from germline, CDR1 is MNHNY and CDR2 is SVGAGI (reference sequence). Losses at the gene ends were 2 bases for V and 8 bases for J; bases not matched to a gene: 11. This CDR3 is built from 16 residues. TCRdb's table, derived via immunoSEQ multiplex PCR, lists solely in-frame clones and lacks some. The sample lists 270,000 or so clones, roughly four fifths occurring once. Notes on the study in general: Public clonotypes proved infrequent, and on treatment they shrank or remained steady. The study found clonality rose at ibrutinib response, then fell toward baseline at progression.

About this clone: Its matching antigen is unknown.

The sample consisted of PBMCs, taken at disease progression, from a patient treated with ibrutinib. This clonotype originated in a human donor with chronic lymphocytic leukemia. The rearrangement joins TRBV6-6 to TRBJ2-2, with 7 bases aligning to TRBD1. The CDR3 nucleotides are TGTGCCAGCAGTTACCCGCCCGACAGGGTACAGGGGGAGCTGTTTTTT. It encodes CASSYPPDRVQGELFF.